These T cell receptor beta chains were read from a single sample in a study of cytomegalovirus exposure and HLA in healthy donors. TCRdb's table, derived via immunoSEQ multiplex PCR, lists solely in-frame clones and lacks some. Seen here are approximately 100,000 clones, around 85% observed once, and the top ten hold around 3.6%. The specimen sequenced was PBMCs. These receptors all come from a young man in good health and CMV-seronegative. Both conserved end residues are part of each CDR3. A D gene is named only where the DNA matches it firmly. Only part of the rows carry a size: once, few, many, or a class if the clone is expanded.

cdr3_aa,cdr3_nt,cdr3_length,j_call,v_call,clone_size,d_call
CASSLAGRGFNEQFF,TGTGCCAGCAGCTTAGCCGGGCGGGGCTTCAATGAGCAGTTCTTC,15,TRBJ2-1,TRBV7-8,few,NA
CASRAWLGNNEQFF,TGTGCCAGCAGGGCCTGGCTTGGCAACAATGAGCAGTTCTTC,14,TRBJ2-1,TRBV6-1,few,NA
CASSLLAGNTEAFF,TGTGCCAGCAGCTTATTGGCGGGGAACACTGAAGCTTTCTTT,14,TRBJ1-1,TRBV7-2,once,NA
CASSYVSGSPRETQYF,TGTGCCAGCAGTTACGTTAGCGGGAGTCCCCGGGAGACCCAGTACTTC,16,TRBJ2-5,TRBV6-5,NA,TRBD2
CASRGQSYEQYF,TGTGCCAGCAGAGGACAGTCTTACGAGCAGTACTTC,12,TRBJ2-7,TRBV28,NA,NA
CASRSPGVPFYEQYF,TGTGCCAGCAGATCGCCCGGGGTCCCCTTTTACGAGCAGTACTTC,15,TRBJ2-7,TRBV28,once,NA
CASSLAPGNSYEQYF,TGCGCCAGCAGCTTGGCCCCGGGAAACTCCTACGAGCAGTACTTC,15,TRBJ2-7,TRBV5-1,NA,NA
CASSQVNNRTDLNTEAFF,TGTGCCAGCAGCCAAGTAAATAATAGGACAGACCTGAACACTGAAGCTTTCTTT,18,TRBJ1-1,TRBV14,NA,NA
CSETGTGAQDTQYF,TGCAGCGAAACCGGGACAGGGGCTCAAGATACGCAGTATTTT,14,TRBJ2-3,TRBV29-1,few,TRBD1
CASSLAARTGVTYEQYF,TGTGCCAGCAGCTTAGCAGCCCGGACAGGGGTCACCTACGAGCAGTACTTC,17,TRBJ2-7,TRBV7-9,NA,TRBD1
CASSVGPGTSGGIHSYNEQFF,TGTGCCAGCAGCGTAGGCCCAGGGACTAGCGGGGGGATCCATTCCTACAATGAGCAGTTCTTC,21,TRBJ2-1,TRBV9,once,TRBD2
CASSPQRGQNFNYGYTF,TGTGCCAGCAGCCCGCAAAGAGGTCAGAATTTTAACTATGGCTACACCTTC,17,TRBJ1-2,TRBV2,NA,NA
CASSFMTGQNSPLHF,TGTGCCAGCAGCTTCATGACAGGGCAGAATTCACCCCTCCACTTT,15,TRBJ1-6,TRBV4-2,NA,TRBD1
CASSIGGHREAFF,TGTGCCAGTAGTATAGGGGGACACCGTGAAGCTTTCTTT,13,TRBJ1-1,TRBV19,NA,NA
CAWSMGQPSYEQYF,TGTGCCTGGAGTATGGGACAGCCTTCCTACGAGCAGTACTTC,14,TRBJ2-7,TRBV30,NA,TRBD1
CASSATGLDTQYF,TGTGCCAGCAGCGCGACAGGACTGGATACGCAGTATTTT,13,TRBJ2-3,TRBV9,NA,NA
CAWISPGNEQYF,TGTGCCTGGATCTCTCCGGGGAACGAGCAGTACTTC,12,TRBJ2-7,TRBV30,NA,NA
CASSTASGGNDEQYF,TGTGCCAGCAGTACCGCTAGCGGGGGTAACGACGAGCAGTACTTC,15,TRBJ2-7,TRBV28,NA,TRBD2
CASRGQGISEAFF,TGTGCCAGTAGGGGACAGGGAATCTCTGAAGCTTTCTTT,13,TRBJ1-1,TRBV19,NA,TRBD1
CASSQSDIPPGYGYTF,TGCGCCAGCAGTCAATCCGACATCCCACCAGGCTATGGCTACACCTTC,16,TRBJ1-2,TRBV23-1,NA,NA
CASKTDRGPNYGYTF,TGTGCCAGCAAAACGGACAGGGGACCGAACTATGGCTACACCTTC,15,TRBJ1-2,TRBV2,once,TRBD1
CASRQWIEDTEAFF,TGTGCCAGCCGGCAGTGGATAGAGGACACTGAAGCTTTCTTT,14,TRBJ1-1,TRBV5-4,NA,NA
CASSFQGQETQYF,TGTGCCAGCAGCTTCCAGGGGCAAGAGACCCAGTACTTC,13,TRBJ2-5,TRBV7-2,NA,NA
CATSLRFSNQPQHF,TGTGCCACCAGCCTCAGGTTTAGCAATCAGCCCCAGCATTTT,14,TRBJ1-5,TRBV15,NA,NA
CASSYSEGRWYEQYF,TGTGCCAGCAGTTACTCAGAGGGTAGGTGGTACGAGCAGTACTTC,15,TRBJ2-7,TRBV6-5,NA,NA
CASSFQGANTGELFF,TGTGCCAGCAGCTTCCAGGGGGCGAACACCGGGGAGCTGTTTTTT,15,TRBJ2-2,TRBV7-9,once,TRBD1
CASSARGNSNQPQHF,TGTGCCAGCAGTGCCAGGGGGAATAGCAATCAGCCCCAGCATTTT,15,TRBJ1-5,TRBV27,few,TRBD1
CASSLGRTGELFF,TGTGCCAGCAGTTTGGGCAGGACCGGGGAGCTGTTTTTT,13,TRBJ2-2,TRBV28,once,NA
CASSLLSLADYTF,TGTGCCAGCAGCTTGCTTTCTCTGGCTGACTACACCTTC,13,TRBJ1-2,TRBV13,NA,NA
CASSYSLADNEQFF,TGTGCCAGCAGTTACTCGCTAGCGGACAATGAGCAGTTCTTC,14,TRBJ2-1,TRBV6-5,NA,TRBD2
CASSVGQLPNYGYTF,TGTGCCAGCAGCGTGGGACAGTTACCTAACTATGGCTACACCTTC,15,TRBJ1-2,TRBV9,NA,TRBD1
CASSPPGGNTGELFF,TGTGCCAGCAGCCCTCCGGGGGGCAACACCGGGGAGCTGTTTTTT,15,TRBJ2-2,TRBV9,NA,NA
CASSQGRPILSSTDTQYF,TGCGCCAGCAGCCAAGGTCGCCCTATCCTATCCTCCACAGATACGCAGTATTTT,18,TRBJ2-3,TRBV4-1,NA,NA
CASSQRLAGSYNEQFF,TGCGCCAGCAGTCAAAGACTAGCGGGTAGTTACAATGAGCAGTTCTTC,16,TRBJ2-1,TRBV23-1,NA,TRBD2
CASSPPVEASNRDTQYF,TGTGCCAGCTCACCACCGGTTGAAGCGTCTAATAGAGATACGCAGTATTTT,17,TRBJ2-3,TRBV18,NA,NA
CASSVLPEGANVLTF,TGTGCCAGCAGCGTACTCCCAGAAGGGGCCAACGTCCTGACTTTC,15,TRBJ2-6,TRBV9,NA,NA
CASSLGGINQPQHF,TGTGCCAGCAGCTTGGGAGGGATCAATCAGCCCCAGCATTTT,14,TRBJ1-5,TRBV5-6,NA,NA
CAISSTGLAGEYTGELFF,TGTGCCATCAGTTCCACCGGACTAGCGGGAGAGTACACCGGGGAGCTGTTTTTT,18,TRBJ2-2,TRBV10-3,NA,TRBD2
CASSLTGSSYEQYF,TGTGCCAGCAGCTTAACAGGGAGCTCCTACGAGCAGTACTTC,14,TRBJ2-7,TRBV7-9,NA,NA
CASSHRGGEAFF,TGTGCCAGTAGTCATAGGGGCGGTGAAGCTTTCTTT,12,TRBJ1-1,TRBV19,NA,NA
CASSSPGGRGDSPLHF,TGTGCCAGCAGCTCTCCAGGGGGCCGCGGTGATTCACCCCTCCACTTT,16,TRBJ1-6,TRBV11-2,NA,TRBD1
CASSWDFKETQYF,TGTGCCAGCAGCTGGGACTTTAAAGAGACCCAGTACTTC,13,TRBJ2-5,TRBV6-6,NA,NA